The 3 T cell receptor beta chains below were found in one sample sequenced in a study of T cells in tumors after PD-1 blockade (dated by TCRdb to between 2018 and 2021). Library generation was performed with the immunoSEQ multiplex PCR assay. Here the immuneACCESS table is served through TCRdb, limited to in-frame sequences with V and J called. Missing clones are a known gap in these copies; in checked studies unresolved V genes cover under half, and the rest lacks a known reason. Recorded for this sample are some 48,000 clones; 75% to 80% of them occurred a single time. The top ten clones comprise over 15% of the sample. The meaning of the sample's time point label: before anti-PD-1 therapy. Specimen: PBMCs, collected before anti-PD-1 treatment. These receptors were taken from a human donor with basal cell carcinoma.

V is TRBV6-5 and J is TRBJ2-1; no reliable D call. Germline CDR1 MNHEY, CDR2 SVGAGI. The CDR3 sequence is 11 residues long. Between the trimmed V and J ends, which lost 6 bases and 7 bases, there was a span of 7 bases. CDR3 DNA: TGTGCCAGCAGCCTAAAAAATGAGCAGTTCTTC. Protein product: CASSLKNEQFF.

This clone was seen only a few times. The rearrangement joins TRBV5-1 to TRBJ1-2; 8 nucleotides match TRBD1. The CDR3 is 14 residues long. V lost 3 bases, J lost 3 bases, and 4 bases stayed unmatched. Looked up from germline, CDR1 is SGHRS and CDR2 is YFSETQ. The CDR3 nucleotides are TGCGCCAGCAGCTCGGACAGGGTCTACTATGGCTACACCTTC. Translated: CASSSDRVYYGYTF.

The rearrangement links TRBV9 to TRBJ1-3; weak D call: TRBD1 (6 bases). The CDR3 consists of 13 residues. Germline loops: CDR1 SGDLS, CDR2 YYNGEE. V was shortened by 3 bases and J by 2 bases, with 6 bases between the two germline ends. The CDR3 DNA follows: TGTGCCAGCAGCGACAGGGCTGGAAACACCATATATTTT. Translation gives CASSDRAGNTIYF.